These T cell receptor beta chains were read from a single sample in a study of T cell responses to AZD1222 COVID-19 vaccine. Profiling relied on immunoSEQ multiplex PCR, and the TCRdb table lists in-frame clones only, not all of them. The sample shows 100,000 or so clones, 80% to 85% of them seen only once. The sample in question was peripheral blood, obtained on day 0 of AZD1222 vaccination. The receptors here all came from an adult in good health. Both conserved end residues are part of each CDR3. The D gene is left open where the match is weak. For some rows the clone size is stated as once, few or many, or as a class when expanded; others skip it.

TRBV5-6	.	TRBJ1-6	TRBD1	CASSLRTGQSSYNSPLHF	TGTGCCAGCAGCTTGAGGACAGGCCAGAGCTCCTATAATTCACCCCTCCACTTT
TRBV20-1	.	TRBJ1-5	.	CSASWGTPTNQPQHF	TGCAGTGCTAGTTGGGGGACACCCACCAATCAGCCCCAGCATTTT
TRBV10-3	.	TRBJ2-4	.	CAISESGFKDGGSIQYF	TGTGCCATCAGTGAATCTGGCTTTAAGGACGGGGGTAGCATTCAGTACTTC
TRBV18	once	TRBJ2-1	.	CASSAGPSSYNEQFF	TGTGCCAGCTCCGCCGGACCAAGCTCCTACAATGAGCAGTTCTTC
TRBV11-3	.	TRBJ2-3	.	CASSRQVHSDTQYF	TGTGCCAGCAGTCGACAGGTCCATTCAGATACGCAGTATTTT
TRBV4-2	few	TRBJ2-1	TRBD2	CASSQVAGGVNEQFF	TGTGCCAGCAGCCAAGTTGCGGGGGGCGTCAATGAGCAGTTCTTC
TRBV7-3	.	TRBJ2-3	TRBD2	CASGTSGTDTQYF	TGTGCCAGCGGGACTAGCGGGACAGATACGCAGTATTTT
TRBV19	.	TRBJ1-5	.	CASSIDMQGTLSRPQHF	TGTGCCAGTAGTATAGATATGCAGGGGACGTTAAGCAGGCCCCAGCATTTT
TRBV9	.	TRBJ1-4	.	CASSVRRTEFGSTNEKLFF	TGTGCCAGCAGCGTAAGGAGAACGGAATTTGGATCAACTAATGAAAAACTGTTTTTT
TRBV19	.	TRBJ1-5	.	CASSISGVQPQHF	TGTGCCAGTAGTATTTCAGGGGTGCAGCCCCAGCATTTT
TRBV29-1	.	TRBJ2-1	TRBD2	CSVPGLAIEQFF	TGCAGCGTCCCGGGACTAGCAATTGAGCAGTTCTTC
TRBV3-1/TRBV3-2	.	TRBJ2-7	.	CASSPDRPLYEQYF	TGTGCCAGCAGCCCAGACCGACCCCTCTACGAGCAGTACTTC
TRBV6-4	.	TRBJ2-2	.	CASSVTGTGELFF	TGTGCCAGCAGTGTGACCGGCACCGGGGAGCTGTTTTTT
TRBV6-5	.	TRBJ1-6	TRBD1	CASSYGGQGFSPLHF	TGTGCCAGCAGTTACGGGGGACAGGGATTTTCACCCCTCCACTTT
TRBV7-9	.	TRBJ2-3	.	CASRETGFTDTQYF	TGTGCCAGCAGGGAGACGGGGTTTACAGATACGCAGTATTTT
TRBV28	.	TRBJ2-5	.	CASSSFFEGGRETQYF	TGTGCCAGCAGTTCGTTTTTCGAGGGGGGCCGGGAGACCCAGTACTTC
TRBV9	.	TRBJ1-5	.	CASSVDRGNQPQHF	TGTGCCAGCAGCGTGGACAGAGGTAATCAGCCCCAGCATTTT
TRBV5-8	.	TRBJ1-1	TRBD1	CASSIPDRDRGTLGNTEAFF	TGTGCCAGCAGCATCCCGGACCGGGACAGGGGTACGTTAGGGAACACTGAAGCTTTCTTT
TRBV24-1	.	TRBJ2-1	.	CATSDSRRQNNEQFF	TGTGCCACCAGTGATTCAAGGAGGCAGAACAATGAGCAGTTCTTC
TRBV25-1	.	TRBJ1-2	TRBD1	CASSAYRGQGYGYTF	TGTGCCAGCAGTGCCTACAGGGGGCAAGGCTATGGCTACACCTTC
TRBV7-2	.	TRBJ1-2	.	CASSLAVRAGYGYTF	TGTGCCAGCAGCTTAGCGGTCCGGGCCGGCTATGGCTACACCTTC
TRBV9	.	TRBJ2-1	.	CASSAGQSSYNEQFF	TGTGCCAGCAGCGCCGGACAGAGCTCCTACAATGAGCAGTTCTTC
TRBV7-6	.	TRBJ2-7	.	CASSSGQTLSYEQYF	TGTGCCAGCAGCTCGGGACAAACACTCTCCTACGAGCAGTACTTC
TRBV9	.	TRBJ1-1	.	CASSFADSMNTEAFF	TGTGCCAGCAGCTTTGCGGACAGTATGAACACTGAAGCTTTCTTT
TRBV19	.	TRBJ2-3	TRBD1	CASSNRDSGGTDTQYF	TGTGCCAGTAGTAACCGGGACAGTGGTGGTACAGATACGCAGTATTTT
TRBV30	.	TRBJ2-3	.	CAWSVLDTQYF	TGTGCCTGGAGTGTACTCGATACGCAGTATTTT
TRBV16	few	TRBJ1-5	.	CASSQYQEGNQPQHF	TGTGCCAGCAGCCAGTATCAGGAGGGGAATCAGCCCCAGCATTTT
TRBV2	.	TRBJ1-1	.	CASSGQAMNTEAFF	TGTGCCAGCAGTGGACAGGCGATGAACACTGAAGCTTTCTTT
TRBV5-4	.	TRBJ2-1	.	CASSADFLAYNEQFF	TGTGCCAGCAGCGCTGACTTTCTGGCCTACAATGAGCAGTTCTTC
TRBV10-3	.	TRBJ1-3	.	CAISETWTGAGNTIYF	TGTGCCATCAGTGAAACTTGGACGGGAGCGGGAAACACCATATATTTT
TRBV28	.	TRBJ2-5	.	CASSPVPSFSETQYF	TGTGCCAGCAGTCCAGTCCCTAGCTTTTCAGAGACCCAGTACTTC
TRBV24-1	.	TRBJ2-1	.	CATSDTGTGNEQFF	TGTGCCACCAGTGATACCGGGACGGGCAATGAGCAGTTCTTC
TRBV28	once	TRBJ1-5	.	CASSPPGLSNQPQHF	TGTGCCAGCAGTCCCCCAGGGCTTAGCAATCAGCCCCAGCATTTT
TRBV27	.	TRBJ2-4	TRBD2	CASSLGGRQRGGIQYF	TGTGCCAGCAGTCTCGGCGGACGACAGCGGGGGGGCATTCAGTACTTC
TRBV19	.	TRBJ1-6	.	CASSDRERNSPLHF	TGTGCCAGTAGTGATCGGGAGAGGAATTCACCCCTCCACTTT
TRBV2	.	TRBJ1-1	TRBD1	CASSSSGTGNTEAFF	TGTGCCAGCAGTTCATCCGGGACAGGGAACACTGAAGCTTTCTTT
TRBV11-3	.	TRBJ2-2	TRBD2	CASREKGLAGGGTGELFF	TGTGCCAGCAGGGAAAAGGGACTAGCGGGAGGGGGGACCGGGGAGCTGTTTTTT
TRBV28	.	TRBJ2-1	TRBD2	CASSATLAGGDNEQFF	TGTGCCAGCAGTGCCACTCTAGCGGGAGGGGACAATGAGCAGTTCTTC
TRBV7-8	.	TRBJ2-1	.	CASSLSRLGEQFF	TGTGCCAGCAGCTTAAGTAGGCTGGGGGAGCAGTTCTTC
TRBV11-3	.	TRBJ2-5	.	CASSLIIRDQETQYF	TGTGCCAGCAGCTTAATAATCCGGGACCAAGAGACCCAGTACTTC
TRBV7-2	.	TRBJ2-1	TRBD2	CASSPSSGRGDEQFF	TGTGCCAGCAGTCCATCGAGCGGGAGAGGGGATGAGCAGTTCTTC
TRBV6-1	.	TRBJ1-3	.	CASSETGSLGNTIYF	TGTGCCAGCAGTGAAACGGGGTCCCTTGGAAACACCATATATTTT
TRBV7-2	.	TRBJ1-1	.	CASSLKWGEAFF	TGTGCCAGCAGCCTTAAGTGGGGTGAAGCTTTCTTT
TRBV11-2	.	TRBJ2-2	.	CASSLRRTGELFF	TGTGCCAGCAGCTTAAGGAGGACCGGGGAGCTGTTTTTT
TRBV4-1	few	TRBJ1-2	.	CASSQDAAGQFDGYTF	TGCGCCAGCAGCCAAGATGCAGCAGGGCAGTTCGATGGCTACACCTTC
TRBV11-3	few	TRBJ1-2	.	CASSSSTSSWRDGYTF	TGTGCCAGCAGCTCTTCGACATCGAGTTGGCGGGATGGCTACACCTTC